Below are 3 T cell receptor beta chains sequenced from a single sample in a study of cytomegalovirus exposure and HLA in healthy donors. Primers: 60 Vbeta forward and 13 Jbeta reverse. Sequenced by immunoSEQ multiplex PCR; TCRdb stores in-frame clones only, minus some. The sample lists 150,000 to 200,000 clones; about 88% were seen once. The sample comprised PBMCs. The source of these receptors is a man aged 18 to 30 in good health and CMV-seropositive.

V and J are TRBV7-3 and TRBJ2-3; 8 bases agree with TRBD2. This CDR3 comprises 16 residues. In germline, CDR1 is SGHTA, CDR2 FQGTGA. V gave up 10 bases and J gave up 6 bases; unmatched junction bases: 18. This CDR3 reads CAIGRIAGWFSDTQYF. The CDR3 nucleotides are TGTGCCATAGGAAGAATAGCGGGGTGGTTTTCGGATACGCAGTATTTT.

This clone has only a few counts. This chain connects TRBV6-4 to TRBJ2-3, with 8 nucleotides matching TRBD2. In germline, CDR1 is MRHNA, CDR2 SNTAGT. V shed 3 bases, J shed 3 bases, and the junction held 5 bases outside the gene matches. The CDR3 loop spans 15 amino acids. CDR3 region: CASSEGAGETDTQYF. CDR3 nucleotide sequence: TGTGCCAGCAGTGAGGGAGCGGGAGAAACAGATACGCAGTATTTT.

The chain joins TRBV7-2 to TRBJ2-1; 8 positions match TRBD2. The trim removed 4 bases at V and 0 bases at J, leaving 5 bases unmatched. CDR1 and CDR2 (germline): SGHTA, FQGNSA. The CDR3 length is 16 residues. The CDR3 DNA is TGTGCCAGCAGCTCGTGGGCGGGGGGCTCCTACAATGAGCAGTTCTTC. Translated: CASSSWAGGSYNEQFF.